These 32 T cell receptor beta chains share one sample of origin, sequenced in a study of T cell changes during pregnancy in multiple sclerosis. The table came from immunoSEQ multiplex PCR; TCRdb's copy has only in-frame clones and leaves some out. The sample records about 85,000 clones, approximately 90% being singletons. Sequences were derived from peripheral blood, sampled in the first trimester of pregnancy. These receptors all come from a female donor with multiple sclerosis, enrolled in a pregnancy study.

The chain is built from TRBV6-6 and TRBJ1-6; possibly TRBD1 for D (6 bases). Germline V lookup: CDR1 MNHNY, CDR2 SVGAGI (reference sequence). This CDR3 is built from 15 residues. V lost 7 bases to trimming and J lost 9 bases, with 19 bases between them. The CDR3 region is CASNQPQGLSSPLHF. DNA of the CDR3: TGTGCCAGCAACCAACCCCAGGGGTTAAGTTCACCCCTCCACTTT.

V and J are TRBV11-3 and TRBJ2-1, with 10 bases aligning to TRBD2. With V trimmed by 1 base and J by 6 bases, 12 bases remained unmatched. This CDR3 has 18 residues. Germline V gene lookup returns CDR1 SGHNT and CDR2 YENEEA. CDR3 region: CASSLVGELAGRPNEQFF. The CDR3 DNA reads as TGTGCCAGCAGCTTAGTAGGGGAACTAGCGGGGAGACCCAATGAGCAGTTCTTC. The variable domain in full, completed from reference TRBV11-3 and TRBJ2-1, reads EAGVVQSPRYKIIEKKQPVAFWCNPISGHNTLYWYLQNLGQGPELLIRYENEEAVDDSQLPKDRFSAERLKGVDSTLKIQPAELGDSAVYLCASSLVGELAGRPNEQFFGPGTRLTVL.

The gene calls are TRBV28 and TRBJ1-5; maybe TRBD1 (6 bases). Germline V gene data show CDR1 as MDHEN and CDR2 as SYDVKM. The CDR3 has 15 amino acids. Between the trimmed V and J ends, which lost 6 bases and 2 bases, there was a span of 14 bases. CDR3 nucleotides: TGTGCCAGCAGGGGCTCAGGGGTCCGCAATCAGCCCCAGCATTTT. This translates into CASRGSGVRNQPQHF.

CDR3 sequence: CASSSDRSYGYTF. The CDR3 DNA reads as TGTGCCAGCAGTTCTGACAGAAGCTATGGCTACACCTTC. The rearrangement links TRBV5-4 to TRBJ1-2, with a possible D match to TRBD1 (5 bases). There are 13 residues in the CDR3. Per germline, CDR1 SGHNT and CDR2 YYREEE (reference sequence). V lost 5 bases, J lost 4 bases, and 12 bases lay in between.

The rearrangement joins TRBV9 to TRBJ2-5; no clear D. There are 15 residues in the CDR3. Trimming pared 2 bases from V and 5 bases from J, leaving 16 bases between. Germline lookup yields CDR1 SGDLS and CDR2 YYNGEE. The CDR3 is CASSVIGVAMETQYF. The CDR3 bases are TGTGCCAGCAGCGTGATTGGCGTAGCAATGGAGACCCAGTACTTC.

The CDR3 region is CASSNIQVGEQYF. The DNA for the CDR3 is TGTGCCAGCAGTAACATTCAGGTAGGCGAGCAGTACTTC. The V and J genes are TRBV6-1 and TRBJ2-7; D is unresolved. The CDR3 is 13 amino acids. Germline assignment: CDR1 MNHNS and CDR2 SASEGT. V was clipped by 5 bases and J by 6 bases, with 14 bases between them.

The CDR3 region has the DNA TGCAGCGTTGAATCCACTAGCGGGACGGCCGGATTGGAGACCCAGTACTTC. This translates into CSVESTSGTAGLETQYF. The V call is TRBV29-1, the J call TRBJ2-5; 10 nucleotides match TRBD2. This CDR3 has 17 residues. With 2 bases clipped from V and 5 bases from J, the junction kept 14 bases outside the gene matches. The germline gives CDR1 SQVTM, CDR2 ANQGSEA.

The CDR3 nucleotides read TGTGCCAGCAGCTTAACAGGAAGTGAAAAACTGTTTTTT. Amino acids: CASSLTGSEKLFF. This rearrangement joins TRBV7-9 to TRBJ1-4; D may be TRBD1 (5 bases). This CDR3 has 13 residues. Deletions cut 2 bases from V and 7 bases from J, with 8 bases between. CDR1 and CDR2 (germline): SEHNR, FQNEAQ (reference sequence).

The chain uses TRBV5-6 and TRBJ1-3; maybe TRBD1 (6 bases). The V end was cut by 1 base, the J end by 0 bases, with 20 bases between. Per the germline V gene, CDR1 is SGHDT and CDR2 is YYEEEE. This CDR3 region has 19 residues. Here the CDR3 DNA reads TGTGCCAGCAGCTTGTTCTGGACAGCTACCAGTTCCTCTGGAAACACCATATATTTT. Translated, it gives CASSLFWTATSSSGNTIYF.

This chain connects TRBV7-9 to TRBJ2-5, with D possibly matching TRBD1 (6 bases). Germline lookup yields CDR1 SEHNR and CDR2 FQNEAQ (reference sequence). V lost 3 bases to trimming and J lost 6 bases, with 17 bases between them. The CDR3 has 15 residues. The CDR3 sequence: CASSFDRPLSQTQYF. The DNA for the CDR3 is TGTGCCAGCAGCTTTGACAGGCCTTTAAGTCAGACCCAGTACTTC. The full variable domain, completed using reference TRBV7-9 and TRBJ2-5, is DTGVSQNPRHKITKRGQNVTFRCDPISEHNRLYWYRQTLGQGPEFLTYFQNEAQLEKSRLLSDRFSAERPKGSFSTLEIQRTEQGDSAMYLCASSFDRPLSQTQYFGPGTRLLVL.

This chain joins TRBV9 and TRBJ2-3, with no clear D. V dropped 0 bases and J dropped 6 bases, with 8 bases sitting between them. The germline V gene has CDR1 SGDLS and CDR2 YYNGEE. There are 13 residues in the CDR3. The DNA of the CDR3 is TGTGCCAGCAGCGTAGTTACATCTGATACGCAGTATTTT. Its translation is CASSVVTSDTQYF.

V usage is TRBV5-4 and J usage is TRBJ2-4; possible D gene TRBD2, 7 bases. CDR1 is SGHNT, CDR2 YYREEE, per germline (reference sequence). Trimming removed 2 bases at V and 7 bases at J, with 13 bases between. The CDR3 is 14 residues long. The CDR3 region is CASSFGGRRNIQYF. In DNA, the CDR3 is TGTGCCAGCAGCTTCGGGGGGCGTCGGAACATTCAGTACTTC.

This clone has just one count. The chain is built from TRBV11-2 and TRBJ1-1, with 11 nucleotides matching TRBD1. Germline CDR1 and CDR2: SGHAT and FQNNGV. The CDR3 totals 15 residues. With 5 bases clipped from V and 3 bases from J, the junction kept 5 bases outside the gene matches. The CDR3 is CASSHGQGADTEAFF. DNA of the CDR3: TGTGCCAGCAGCCACGGACAGGGGGCTGACACTGAAGCTTTCTTT.

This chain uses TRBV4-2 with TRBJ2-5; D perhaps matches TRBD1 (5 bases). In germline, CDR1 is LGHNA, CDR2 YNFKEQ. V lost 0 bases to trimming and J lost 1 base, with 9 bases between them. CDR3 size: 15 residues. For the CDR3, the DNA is TGTGCCAGCAGCCAAGATGGGGCGGTCCAAGAGACCCAGTACTTC. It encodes CASSQDGAVQETQYF.

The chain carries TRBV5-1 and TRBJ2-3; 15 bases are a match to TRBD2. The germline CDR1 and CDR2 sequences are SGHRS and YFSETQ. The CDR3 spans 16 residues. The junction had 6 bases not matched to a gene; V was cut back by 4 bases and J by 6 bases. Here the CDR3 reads CASSPGLAGGRDTQYF. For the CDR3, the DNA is TGCGCCAGCAGCCCGGGACTAGCGGGGGGTCGGGATACGCAGTATTTT.

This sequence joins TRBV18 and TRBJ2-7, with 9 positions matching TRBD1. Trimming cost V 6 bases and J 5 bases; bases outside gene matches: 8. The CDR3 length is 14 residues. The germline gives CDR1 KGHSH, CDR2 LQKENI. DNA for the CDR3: TGTGCCAGCTCTTCCGACAGGGGGACACACGAGCAGTACTTC. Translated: CASSSDRGTHEQYF.

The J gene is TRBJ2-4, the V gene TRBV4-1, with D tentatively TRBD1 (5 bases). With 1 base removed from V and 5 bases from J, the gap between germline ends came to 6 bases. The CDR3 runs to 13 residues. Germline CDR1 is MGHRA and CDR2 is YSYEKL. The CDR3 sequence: CASSQVTENIQYF. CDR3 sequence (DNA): TGCGCCAGCAGCCAAGTGACAGAAAACATTCAGTACTTC.

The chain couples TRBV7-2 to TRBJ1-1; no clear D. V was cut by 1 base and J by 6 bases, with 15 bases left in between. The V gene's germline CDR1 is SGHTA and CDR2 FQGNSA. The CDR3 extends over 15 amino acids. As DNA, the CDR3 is TGTGCCAGCAGCTTAGATCAGGTCGGGAGTTCTGAAGCTTTCTTT. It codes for CASSLDQVGSSEAFF.

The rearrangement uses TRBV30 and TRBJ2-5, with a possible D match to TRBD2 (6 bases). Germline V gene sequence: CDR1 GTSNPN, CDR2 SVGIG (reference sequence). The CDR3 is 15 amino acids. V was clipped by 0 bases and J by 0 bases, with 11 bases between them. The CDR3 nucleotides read TGTGCCTGGAGTGTACAGCGGGTATACCAAGAGACCCAGTACTTC. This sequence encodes CAWSVQRVYQETQYF.

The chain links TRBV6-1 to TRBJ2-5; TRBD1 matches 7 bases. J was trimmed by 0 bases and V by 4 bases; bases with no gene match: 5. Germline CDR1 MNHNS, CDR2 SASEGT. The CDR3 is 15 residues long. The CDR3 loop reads CASSVFGTDQETQYF. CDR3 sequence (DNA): TGTGCCAGCAGTGTATTCGGGACAGACCAAGAGACCCAGTACTTC.

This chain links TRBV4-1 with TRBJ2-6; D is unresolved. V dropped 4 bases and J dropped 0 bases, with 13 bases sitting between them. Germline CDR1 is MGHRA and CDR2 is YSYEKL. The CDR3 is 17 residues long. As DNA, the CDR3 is TGCGCCAGCAGCCTTCTAGTTTTCTCCTCTGGGGCCAACGTCCTGACTTTC. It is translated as CASSLLVFSSGANVLTF.

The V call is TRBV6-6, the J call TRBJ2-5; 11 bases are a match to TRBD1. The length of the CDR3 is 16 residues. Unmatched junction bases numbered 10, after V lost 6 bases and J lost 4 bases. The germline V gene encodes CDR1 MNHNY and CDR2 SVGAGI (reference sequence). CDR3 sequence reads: CASRKGTGGFGETQYF. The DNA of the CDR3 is TGTGCCAGCAGAAAAGGGACAGGGGGTTTCGGAGAGACCCAGTACTTC.

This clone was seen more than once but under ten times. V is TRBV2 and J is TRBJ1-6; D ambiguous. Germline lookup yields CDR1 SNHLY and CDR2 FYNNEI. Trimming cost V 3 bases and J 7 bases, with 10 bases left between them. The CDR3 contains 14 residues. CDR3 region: CASSEERRNSPLHF. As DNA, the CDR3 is TGTGCCAGCAGTGAGGAACGGAGAAATTCACCCCTCCACTTT.

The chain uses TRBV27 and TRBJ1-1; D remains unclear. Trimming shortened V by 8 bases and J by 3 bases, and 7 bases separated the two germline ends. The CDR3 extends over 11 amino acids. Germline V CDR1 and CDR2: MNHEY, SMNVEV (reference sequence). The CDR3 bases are TGTGCCAGCGGGGAGTACACTGAAGCTTTCTTT. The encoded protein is CASGEYTEAFF.

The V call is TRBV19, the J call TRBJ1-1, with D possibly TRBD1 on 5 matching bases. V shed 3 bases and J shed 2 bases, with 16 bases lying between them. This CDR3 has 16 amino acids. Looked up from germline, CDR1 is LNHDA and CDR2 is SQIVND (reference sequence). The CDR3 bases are TGTGCCAGTAGTATTGTAAAGGGGCCCGATAACACTGAAGCTTTCTTT. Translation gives CASSIVKGPDNTEAFF.

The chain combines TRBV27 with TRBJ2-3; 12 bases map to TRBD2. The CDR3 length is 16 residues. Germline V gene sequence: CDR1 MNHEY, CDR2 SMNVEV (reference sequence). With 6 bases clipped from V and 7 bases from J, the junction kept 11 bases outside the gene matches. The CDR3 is CASSLPTSGRRNTQYF. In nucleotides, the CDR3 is TGTGCCAGCAGCTTACCAACTAGCGGGAGGCGTAATACGCAGTATTTT.

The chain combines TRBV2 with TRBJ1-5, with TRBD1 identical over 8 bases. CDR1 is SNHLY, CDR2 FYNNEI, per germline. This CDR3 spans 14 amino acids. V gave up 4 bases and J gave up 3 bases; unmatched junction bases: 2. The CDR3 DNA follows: TGTGCCAGCAGTGTGACAGGGGTCAATCAGCCCCAGCATTTT. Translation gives CASSVTGVNQPQHF. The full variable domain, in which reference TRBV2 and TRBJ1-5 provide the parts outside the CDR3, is EPEVTQTPSHQVTQMGQEVILRCVPISNHLYFYWYRQILGQKVEFLVSFYNNEISEKSEIFDDQFSVERPDGSNFTLKIRSTKLEDSAMYFCASSVTGVNQPQHFGDGTRLSIL.

The CDR3 region is CASSLRTGVESNTEAFF. The CDR3 coding sequence is TGTGCCAGCAGTTTAAGGACAGGGGTCGAGTCGAACACTGAAGCTTTCTTT. The V call is TRBV28, the J call TRBJ1-1; 9 nucleotides line up with TRBD1. Germline V gene lookup returns CDR1 MDHEN and CDR2 SYDVKM. The CDR3 sequence is 17 residues long. V lost 2 bases to trimming and J lost 1 base; unmatched junction nucleotides: 8. Using reference TRBV28 and TRBJ1-1 for the parts outside the CDR3, the full variable domain is DVKVTQSSRYLVKRTGEKVFLECVQDMDHENMFWYRQDPGLGLRLIYFSYDVKMKEKGDIPEGYSVSREKKERFSLILESASTNQTSMYLCASSLRTGVESNTEAFFGQGTRLTVV.

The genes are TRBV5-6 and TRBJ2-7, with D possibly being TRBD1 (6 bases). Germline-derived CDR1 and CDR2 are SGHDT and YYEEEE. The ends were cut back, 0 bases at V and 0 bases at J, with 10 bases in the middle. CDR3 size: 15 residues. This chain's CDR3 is CASSLGRGRSYEQYF. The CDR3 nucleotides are TGTGCCAGCAGCTTGGGCAGGGGACGCTCCTACGAGCAGTACTTC.

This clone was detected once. The CDR3 reads CASSLFQGGAQPQHF. In DNA, the CDR3 is TGTGCCAGCAGCTTGTTCCAAGGGGGGGCTCAGCCCCAGCATTTT. V and J are TRBV5-6 and TRBJ1-5; D is possibly TRBD1 (6 bases). Germline values: CDR1 SGHDT, CDR2 YYEEEE. Trimming removed 1 base at V and 6 bases at J, with 14 bases between. The CDR3 sequence is 15 residues long.

CDR3 residues: CASETNTGELFF. The CDR3 coding sequence is TGCGCCAGCGAGACGAACACCGGGGAGCTGTTTTTT. The genes are TRBV5-1 and TRBJ2-2; D gene unclear. V lost 7 bases and J lost 0, with 4 bases in between. Germline CDR1 SGHRS, CDR2 YFSETQ. This CDR3 is 12 amino acids long. The whole variable domain, filled in from reference TRBV5-1 and TRBJ2-2, reads KAGVTQTPRYLIKTRGQQVTLSCSPISGHRSVSWYQQTPGQGLQFLFEYFSETQRNKGNFPGRFSGRQFSNSRSEMNVSTLELGDSALYLCASETNTGELFFGEGSRLTVL.

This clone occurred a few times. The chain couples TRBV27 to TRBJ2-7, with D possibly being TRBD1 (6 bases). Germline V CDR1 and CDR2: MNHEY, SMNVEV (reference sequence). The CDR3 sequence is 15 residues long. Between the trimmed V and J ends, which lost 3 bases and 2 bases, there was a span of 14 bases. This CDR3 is CASSFKQGKTYEQYF. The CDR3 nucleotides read TGTGCCAGCAGTTTCAAACAGGGAAAGACCTACGAGCAGTACTTC.